The 16 T cell receptor beta chains listed next were all sequenced from one sample in a study of Ad26.COV2.S vaccination and SARS-CoV-2 variants. Profiled with immunoSEQ multiplex PCR; TCRdb holds only in-frame clones, not every one. The sample contains about 680,000 clones, around 90% of which appear only once. Treatment described: some 19 received Ad26.COV2.S at low or high dose, single or two shots; about 5 received placebo; per-sample allocation not given. Samples came from day 63 after the first vaccine or placebo injection. Source: peripheral blood, taken in a trial of Ad26.COV2.S vaccine versus placebo. These TCRs come from a person aged 18-60 years who received the Ad26.COV2.S COVID-19 vaccine or a placebo.

The chain is built from TRBV4-1 and TRBJ2-2, with D possibly TRBD1 on 6 matching bases. With 1 base removed from V and 6 bases from J, the gap between germline ends came to 6 bases. The CDR3 is 13 residues long. CDR1 is MGHRA and CDR2 is YSYEKL in the germline V gene. The CDR3, as DNA: TGCGCCAGCAGCCAAGCAGGGGCCGGGGAGCTGTTTTTT. Amino acids: CASSQAGAGELFF.

The CDR3 region has the DNA TGCGCCAGCAGCTTGGTCGCGGGCGGGGATACGCAGTATTTT. Residues: CASSLVAGGDTQYF. The chain is built from TRBV5-1 and TRBJ2-3; maybe TRBD2 (5 bases). CDR3 length: 14 amino acids. Germline V lookup: CDR1 SGHRS, CDR2 YFSETQ. Trimming cost V 0 bases and J 6 bases, with 11 bases left between them.

The chain joins TRBV28 to TRBJ1-6; D is possibly TRBD1 (6 bases). There are 14 residues in the CDR3. Per the germline V gene, CDR1 is MDHEN and CDR2 is SYDVKM. V was pared by 5 bases and J by 10 bases, with 15 bases between. In DNA, the CDR3 is TGTGCCAGCAGTCATCGGACAGCCTTATCACCCCTCCACTTT. Its protein is CASSHRTALSPLHF.

The chain employs TRBV6-6 and TRBJ1-3; the match to TRBD1 covers 7 bases. V dropped 6 bases and J dropped 0; count of bases not matched to a gene: 8. CDR1 and CDR2 (germline): MNHNY, SVGAGI (reference sequence). CDR3 length: 16 amino acids. CDR3 amino acids: CASRWDSLNSGNTIYF. DNA for the CDR3: TGTGCCAGCAGATGGGACAGCTTGAACTCTGGAAACACCATATATTTT.

J is TRBJ2-1 and V is TRBV13, with D perhaps TRBD2 (5 bases). Trimming pared 3 bases from V and 7 bases from J, leaving 10 bases between. The CDR3 has 13 amino acids. Germline V lookup: CDR1 PRHDT, CDR2 FYEKMQ (reference sequence). This CDR3 reads CASSFTRGNEQFF. The CDR3 DNA reads TGTGCCAGCAGCTTCACCCGGGGAAATGAGCAGTTCTTC.

CDR3 DNA sequence: TGTGCCAGCAGCCAAGTTAATCAGGGATACACCGGGGAGCTGTTTTTT. Translated, it gives CASSQVNQGYTGELFF. V is TRBV4-2 and J is TRBJ2-2; possible D gene TRBD1, 5 bases. From germline, CDR1 is LGHNA and CDR2 YNFKEQ. The CDR3 length is 16 residues. Trimming stripped 1 base from V and 3 bases from J, with 12 bases between.

The CDR3 coding sequence is TGTGCCAGCAGCGTAGCTGCGGGGGGGCCGAGCACCGGGGAGCTGTTTTTT. This codes for CASSVAAGGPSTGELFF. This rearrangement joins TRBV9 to TRBJ2-2, with 9 bases that match TRBD2. The CDR3 loop spans 17 amino acids. Germline V gene sequence: CDR1 SGDLS, CDR2 YYNGEE. V shed 0 bases, J shed 4 bases, and the junction held 7 bases outside the gene matches.

This clone was detected only once. The chain recombines TRBV10-3 with TRBJ1-5; D not certain. In germline, CDR1 is ENHRY, CDR2 SYGVKD. The CDR3 length is 14 residues. V was cut by 4 bases and J by 0 bases, with 7 bases left in between. CDR3 residues: CAISAVDSNQPQHF. The CDR3 nucleotides are TGTGCCATCAGTGCCGTGGATAGCAATCAGCCCCAGCATTTT.

The gene calls are TRBV2 and TRBJ1-1, with TRBD1 identical over 9 bases. The length of the CDR3 is 12 residues. With V trimmed by 8 bases and J by 10 bases, 8 bases remained unmatched. CDR1 SNHLY and CDR2 FYNNEI come from the germline V gene. DNA of the CDR3: TGTGCCAGCCGGACAGGGGAGCAACGAGCTTTCTTT. As protein: CASRTGEQRAFF.

V is TRBV28 and J is TRBJ2-3, with D uncertain. V lost 5 bases and J lost 0, with 15 bases in between. The CDR3 runs to 16 residues. Germline CDR1 is MDHEN and CDR2 is SYDVKM. The CDR3 DNA reads TGTGCCAGCAGTCCCCCCGGGTCGTCTAGCACAGATACGCAGTATTTT. As protein: CASSPPGSSSTDTQYF. Full variable domain (rest looked up from reference TRBV28 and TRBJ2-3): DVKVTQSSRYLVKRTGEKVFLECVQDMDHENMFWYRQDPGLGLRLIYFSYDVKMKEKGDIPEGYSVSREKKERFSLILESASTNQTSMYLCASSPPGSSSTDTQYFGPGTRLTVL.

The rearrangement joins TRBV18 to TRBJ1-1; D unclear. V lost 3 bases and J 0 bases, leaving 11 bases between the germline ends. Per the germline V gene, CDR1 is KGHSH and CDR2 is LQKENI. The CDR3 extends over 15 amino acids. CDR3 sequence reads: CASSPSRELNTEAFF. CDR3 nucleotides: TGTGCCAGCTCACCCTCTAGGGAATTGAACACTGAAGCTTTCTTT.

V is TRBV12-5 and J is TRBJ2-7; 7 bases match TRBD1. J was trimmed by 2 bases and V by 6 bases; bases with no gene match: 4. The germline CDR1 and CDR2 sequences are LGHNT and FRNRAP. The CDR3 has 13 residues. The CDR3 reads CASGSGTAYEQYF. In DNA, the CDR3 is TGTGCTAGTGGCTCCGGGACAGCCTACGAGCAGTACTTC.

The J gene is TRBJ2-7, the V gene TRBV18; the D gene is possibly TRBD1 (6 bases). The ends were cut back, 6 bases at V and 1 base at J, with 19 bases in the middle. The CDR3 is 16 residues long. The germline gives CDR1 KGHSH, CDR2 LQKENI. CDR3 in DNA: TGTGCCAGCTCCCAGGGGACACTTTACGCGTCCTACGAGCAGTACTTC. Amino acids: CASSQGTLYASYEQYF.

The chain uses TRBV15 and TRBJ2-1; 14 bases are shared with TRBD2. The ends lost 4 bases at V and 8 bases at J; junction bases unmatched: 10. The CDR3 contains 17 residues. Germline CDR1 and CDR2: LNHNV and YYDKDF (reference sequence). This chain's CDR3 is CATSTHQTSGGAHEQFF. CDR3 DNA sequence: TGTGCCACCAGCACACACCAGACTAGCGGGGGGGCCCATGAGCAGTTCTTC. The variable domain in full, completed from reference TRBV15 and TRBJ2-1, reads DAMVIQNPRYQVTQFGKPVTLSCSQTLNHNVMYWYQQKSSQAPKLLFHYYDKDFNNEADTPDNFQSRRPNTSFCFLDIRSPGLGDTAMYLCATSTHQTSGGAHEQFFGPGTRLTVL.

This chain uses TRBV7-6 with TRBJ2-1, with D perhaps TRBD1 or TRBD2 (6 bases each). The germline V gene has CDR1 SGHVS and CDR2 FNYEAQ. CDR3 length: 14 amino acids. V was clipped by 0 bases and J by 8 bases, with 11 bases between them. CDR3 in amino acids: CASSLAVEGDEQFF. CDR3 coding DNA: TGTGCCAGCAGCTTAGCGGTGGAGGGGGATGAGCAGTTCTTC. Full variable domain (remainder filled in from reference TRBV7-6 and TRBJ2-1): GAGVSQSPRYKVTKRGQDVALRCDPISGHVSLYWYRQALGQGPEFLTYFNYEAQQDKSGLPNDRFSAERPEGSISTLTIQRTEQRDSAMYRCASSLAVEGDEQFFGPGTRLTVL.

The chain employs TRBV4-3 and TRBJ1-3; no definite D call. The CDR3 extends over 15 amino acids. From germline, CDR1 is LGHNA and CDR2 YSLEER. V dropped 0 bases and J dropped 0 bases, with 6 bases sitting between them. The CDR3 spells CASSQEGTSGNTIYF. For the CDR3, the DNA is TGCGCCAGCAGCCAAGAGGGCACCTCTGGAAACACCATATATTTT.